Sequencing of this T cell receptor beta chain was carried out in a study of T cells after posttransplantation cyclophosphamide (dated by TCRdb to about 2016). Study-level background: Using TRB sequencing, the study followed how the T cell repertoire reconstituted after myeloablative bone marrow transplantation in which posttransplantation cyclophosphamide served as GVHD prophylaxis. In 3 patients, up to about 3 additional blood samples taken between 2 and 5.2 years after transplant also underwent TRB sequencing, as did pretransplant blood from 4 patients. Because TRA and TRB clonality correlated tightly in roughly ten samples, later TCR analyses were limited to TRB. Public TRB sequences were searched against a database of over 3,500 sequences associated with responses to pathogens, tumor antigens, self-antigens and alloantigens. Blood from all 35 or so PTCy patients with 1-year posttransplant specimens was subjected to TRB sequencing. Antigen receptor sequencing covered samples from some 35 PTCy-treated patients and 16 of their related bone marrow donors.

Reading the label with the study, this specimen's treatment or condition is: high-dose cyclophosphamide on days +3 and +4 as single-agent GVHD prophylaxis. For conditioning, the PTCy patients got busulfan and fludarabine, then a related or unrelated marrow graft, followed by cyclophosphamide on days +3 and +4. PTCy-treated patients came from a prospective multi-institutional clinical trial. Peripheral blood and bone marrow mononuclear cells were isolated by Ficoll-Hypaque density centrifugation and cryopreserved. CD4+ and CD8+ T cells, including naive and memory subsets, were sorted by FACS using a FACSAria II. A word on this clone: The clone's antigen remains unknown. The sample holds no much larger clone one base away, and base qualities are not on file.

From the cysteine up to the phenylalanine, the CDR3 has a length of 17 residues. Left in the record is the CDR3 DNA by itself, 51 bases read in frame from the first base. The germline V gene gives CDR1 as MGHDK and CDR2 as SYGVNS. For this chain, trimming is 1 base at the V end and 0 bases at the J end, and the number of junction bases without a gene match is 5. Beyond this particular receptor, the publication reports: Across 40 to 55 patients, TRB clonality was highly associated with recipient CMV seropositivity and CMV reactivation, and PTCy diversity was similar to diversity in CNI/methotrexate controls. Donor-recipient similarity was low at 1-2 months but rose over the first year, and later blood repertoires were often dominated by donor CD8+ memory clones. The TRB repertoires of T cells infiltrating skin or the GI tract showed only limited overlap with the TRB repertoires found in blood.

TRB sequencing used genomic DNA with the immunoSEQ assay at survey resolution or the hsTCRB kit. The study's processing was this. The immunoSEQ software handled initial read processing, and the LymphoSeq R package was used for repertoire analyses. Clonality was computed as 1 minus normalized Shannon entropy; Gini coefficient was also calculated for each TRB dataset. Phenotypes of unsorted samples were inferred by mapping TRB sequences from sorted subsets of the recipient or donor onto the same recipient's unsorted samples. TCRdb carries this immuneACCESS record with in-frame sequences only. Its versions omit some clonotypes, under half of them owing to an unresolved V gene in the studies checked, with the rest unexplained. Clonal size and the V and J genes are those of that table, whereas D and trimming came from the DNA. Here the sample has around 17,000 clones; roughly 92% occur a single time. 0.5% to 0.6% of the sample comes from the top ten.

The sequence was collected from a male patient aged 55 to 70 who received an allogeneic stem cell transplant from a related donor and was CMV-positive. Following transplantation, T cells from the graft donor may be among those present. The sequencing used CD4+ T cells sorted from blood, collected after allogeneic stem cell transplant with posttransplant cyclophosphamide. The V and J genes are TRBV25-1 and TRBJ2-1; TRBD1 aligns with 8 central bases. For the CDR3, the sequence is CASSEWDRSLSYNEQFF. The sequenced DNA: TGTGCCAGCAGTGAATGGGACAGGTCCCTCTCCTACAATGAGCAGTTCTTC.